This record looks at one T cell receptor (beta chain) sequence and its context. A far larger clone is a single base away, which makes a read error likely. This entry comes from a study of regulatory T cells in long-lasting Graves disease. With 5 bases clipped from V and 5 bases from J, the junction kept 4 bases outside the gene matches. CDR3 length: 13 amino acids. Per the germline V gene, CDR1 is SGHAT and CDR2 is FQNNGV. Investigators prepared the TCR beta libraries by applying iRepertoire HTBI primers and Arm-PCR of CDR3 regions. TCRdb re-called the multiplex PCR reads with MiXCR, one entry per CDR3 protein. Here the sample spans 400,000 to 500,000 distinct CDR3 sequences, about 16% being singletons. Time point: newly diagnosed GD, antithyroid drugs for less than 3 months. The TCR library used RNA extracted from PBMCs. These data were also filed under a second study, of T cells in Graves' hyperthyroidism and ophthalmopathy. According to that study: Graves' hyperthyroidism was deemed stable given no ophthalmopathy progression within 18 months.

This sequence originates from a woman aged 18-35 years with Graves disease. The rearrangement links TRBV11-2 to TRBJ2-3; TRBD1 matches 7 bases. The sequences come from peripheral blood mononuclear cells (PBMCs), collected at new diagnosis, from a patient treated with antithyroid drugs. The CDR3 bases are TGTGCCAGCAGCCCCAACAGGGGAGATACGCAGTATTTT. Translated: CASSPNRGDTQYF.